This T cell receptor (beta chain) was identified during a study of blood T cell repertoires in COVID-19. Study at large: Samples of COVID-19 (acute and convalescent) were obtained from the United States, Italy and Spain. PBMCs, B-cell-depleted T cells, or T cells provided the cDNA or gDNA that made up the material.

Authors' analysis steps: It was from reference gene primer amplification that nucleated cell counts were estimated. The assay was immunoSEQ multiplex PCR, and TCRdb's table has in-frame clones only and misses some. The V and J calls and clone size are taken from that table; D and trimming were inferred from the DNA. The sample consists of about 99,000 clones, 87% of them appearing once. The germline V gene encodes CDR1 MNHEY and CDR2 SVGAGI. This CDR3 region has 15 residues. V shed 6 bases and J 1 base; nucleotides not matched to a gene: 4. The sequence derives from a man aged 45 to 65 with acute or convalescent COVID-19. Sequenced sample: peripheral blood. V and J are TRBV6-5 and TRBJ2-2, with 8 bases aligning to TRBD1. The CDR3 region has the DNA TGTGCCAGCAGGCTGGACAGGGTGAACACCGGGGAGCTGTTTTTT. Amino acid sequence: CASRLDRVNTGELFF.